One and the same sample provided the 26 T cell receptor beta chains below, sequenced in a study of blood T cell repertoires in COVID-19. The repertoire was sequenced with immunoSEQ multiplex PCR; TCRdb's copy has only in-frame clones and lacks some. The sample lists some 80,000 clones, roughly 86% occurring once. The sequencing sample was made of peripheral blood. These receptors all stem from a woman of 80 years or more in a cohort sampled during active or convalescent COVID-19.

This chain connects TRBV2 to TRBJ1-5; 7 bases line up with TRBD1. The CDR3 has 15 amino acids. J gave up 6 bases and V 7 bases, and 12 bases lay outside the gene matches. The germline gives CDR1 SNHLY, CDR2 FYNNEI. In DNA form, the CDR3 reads TGTGCCAGCAATTATTTCGGACAGGATGGTCAGCCCCAGCATTTT. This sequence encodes CASNYFGQDGQPQHF.

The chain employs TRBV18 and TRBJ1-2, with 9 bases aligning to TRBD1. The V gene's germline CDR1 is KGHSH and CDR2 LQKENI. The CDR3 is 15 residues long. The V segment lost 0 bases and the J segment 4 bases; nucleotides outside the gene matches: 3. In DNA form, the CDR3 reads TGTGCCAGCTCACCACCGACAGGGGGGAGCTATGGCTACACCTTC. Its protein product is CASSPPTGGSYGYTF.

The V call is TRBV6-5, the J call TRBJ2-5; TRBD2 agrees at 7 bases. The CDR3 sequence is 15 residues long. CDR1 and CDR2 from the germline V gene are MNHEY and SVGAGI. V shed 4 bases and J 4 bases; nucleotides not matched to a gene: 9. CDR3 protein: CASSFRLGGSETQYF. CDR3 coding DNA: TGTGCCAGCAGTTTCCGGTTGGGAGGGTCAGAGACCCAGTACTTC.

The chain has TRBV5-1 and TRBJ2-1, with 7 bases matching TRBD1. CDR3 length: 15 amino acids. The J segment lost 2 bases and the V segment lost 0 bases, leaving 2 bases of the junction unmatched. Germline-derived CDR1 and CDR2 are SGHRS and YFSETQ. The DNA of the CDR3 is TGCGCCAGCAGCTTGGGACAGGGCCCCTACAATGAGCAGTTCTTC. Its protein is CASSLGQGPYNEQFF.

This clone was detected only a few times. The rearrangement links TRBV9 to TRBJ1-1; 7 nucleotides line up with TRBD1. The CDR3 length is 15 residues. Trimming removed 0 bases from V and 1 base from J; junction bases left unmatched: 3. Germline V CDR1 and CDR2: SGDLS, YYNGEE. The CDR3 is CASSVEGTANTEAFF. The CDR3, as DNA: TGTGCCAGCAGCGTAGAGGGGACAGCGAACACTGAAGCTTTCTTT.

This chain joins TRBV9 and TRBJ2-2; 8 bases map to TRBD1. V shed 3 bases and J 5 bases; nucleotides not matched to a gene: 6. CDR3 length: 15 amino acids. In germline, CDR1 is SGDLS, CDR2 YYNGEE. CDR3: CASSERQGSTGELFF. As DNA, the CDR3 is TGTGCCAGCAGCGAACGACAGGGGTCGACCGGGGAGCTGTTTTTT.

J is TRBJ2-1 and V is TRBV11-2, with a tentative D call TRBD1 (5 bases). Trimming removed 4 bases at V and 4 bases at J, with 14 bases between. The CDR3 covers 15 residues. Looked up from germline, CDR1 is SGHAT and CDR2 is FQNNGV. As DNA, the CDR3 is TGTGCCAGCAGCTGGGGATCAGGGAAATACAATGAGCAGTTCTTC. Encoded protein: CASSWGSGKYNEQFF.

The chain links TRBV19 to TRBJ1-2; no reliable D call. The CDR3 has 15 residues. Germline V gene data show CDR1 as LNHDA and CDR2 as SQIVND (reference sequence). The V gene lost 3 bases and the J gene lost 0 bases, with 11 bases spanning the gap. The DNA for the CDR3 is TGTGCCAGTAGTATTAGTCACAGTACTAACTATGGCTACACCTTC. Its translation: CASSISHSTNYGYTF.

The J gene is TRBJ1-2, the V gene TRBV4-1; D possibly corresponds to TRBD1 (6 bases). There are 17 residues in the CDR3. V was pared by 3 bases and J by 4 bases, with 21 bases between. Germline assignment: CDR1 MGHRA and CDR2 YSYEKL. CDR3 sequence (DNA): TGCGCCAGCAGCCAGTCCCATCGACAGGATTCAGCCTATGGCTACACCTTC. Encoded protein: CASSQSHRQDSAYGYTF.

The CDR3 region has the DNA TGTGCCAGCTCACCCCAGGGGAACACTGAAGCTTTCTTT. Translated, it gives CASSPQGNTEAFF. V gene TRBV18 combines with J gene TRBJ1-1, with D maybe TRBD1 (5 bases). The CDR3 is 13 amino acids. The V gene's germline CDR1 is KGHSH and CDR2 LQKENI. V was trimmed by 3 bases and J by 1 base, leaving 6 bases between them.

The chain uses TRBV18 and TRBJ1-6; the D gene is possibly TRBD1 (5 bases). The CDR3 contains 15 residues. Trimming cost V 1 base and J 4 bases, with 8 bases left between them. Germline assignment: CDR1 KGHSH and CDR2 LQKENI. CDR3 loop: CASSPQGLYNSPLHF. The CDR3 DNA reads TGTGCCAGCTCACCACAGGGACTTTATAATTCACCCCTCCACTTT.

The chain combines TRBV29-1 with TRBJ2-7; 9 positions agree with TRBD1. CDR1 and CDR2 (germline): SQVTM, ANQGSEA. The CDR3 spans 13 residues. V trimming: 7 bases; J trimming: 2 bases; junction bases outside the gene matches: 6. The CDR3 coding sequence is TGCAGCGCCCAAGGGACAGGGCCCTACGAGCAGTACTTC. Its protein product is CSAQGTGPYEQYF.

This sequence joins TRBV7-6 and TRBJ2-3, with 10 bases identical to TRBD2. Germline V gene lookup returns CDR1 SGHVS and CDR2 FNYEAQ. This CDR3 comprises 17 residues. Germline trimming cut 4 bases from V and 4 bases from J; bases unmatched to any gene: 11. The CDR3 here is CASSSLGASGSPDTQYF. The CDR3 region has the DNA TGTGCCAGCAGCTCACTAGGGGCTAGCGGGAGTCCAGATACGCAGTATTTT.

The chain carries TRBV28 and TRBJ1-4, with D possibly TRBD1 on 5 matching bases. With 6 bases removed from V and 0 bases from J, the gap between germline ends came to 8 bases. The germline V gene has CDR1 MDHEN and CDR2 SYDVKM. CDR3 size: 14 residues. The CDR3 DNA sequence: TGTGCCAGCAGGAAGGGGTCAACTAATGAAAAACTGTTTTTT. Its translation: CASRKGSTNEKLFF.

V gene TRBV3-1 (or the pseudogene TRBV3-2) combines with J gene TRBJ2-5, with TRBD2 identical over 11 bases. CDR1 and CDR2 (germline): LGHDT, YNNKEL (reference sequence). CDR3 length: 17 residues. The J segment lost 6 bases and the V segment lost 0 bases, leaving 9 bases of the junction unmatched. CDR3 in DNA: TGTGCCAGCAGCCAAGATGGTAGCGGGAGGGGCGGGCAGACCCAGTACTTC. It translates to CASSQDGSGRGGQTQYF.

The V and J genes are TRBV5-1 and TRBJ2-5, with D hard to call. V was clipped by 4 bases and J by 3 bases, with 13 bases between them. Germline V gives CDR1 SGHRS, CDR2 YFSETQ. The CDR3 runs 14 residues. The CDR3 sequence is CASSTTRGEETQYF. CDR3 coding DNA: TGCGCCAGCAGCACCACACGAGGTGAAGAGACCCAGTACTTC.

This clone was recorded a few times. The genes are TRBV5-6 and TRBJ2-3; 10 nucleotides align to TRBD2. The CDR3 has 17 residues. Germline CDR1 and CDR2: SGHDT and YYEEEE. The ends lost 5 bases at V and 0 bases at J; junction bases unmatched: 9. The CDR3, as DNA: TGTGCCAGCAGTGCGCTAGCGGGAGCAGTTAGCACAGATACGCAGTATTTT. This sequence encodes CASSALAGAVSTDTQYF.

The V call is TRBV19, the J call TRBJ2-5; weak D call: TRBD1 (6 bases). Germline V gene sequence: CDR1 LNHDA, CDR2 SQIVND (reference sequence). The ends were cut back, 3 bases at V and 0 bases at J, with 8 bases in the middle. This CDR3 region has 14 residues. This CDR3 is CASSIRTDQETQYF. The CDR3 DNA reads TGTGCCAGTAGTATCCGGACAGACCAAGAGACCCAGTACTTC.

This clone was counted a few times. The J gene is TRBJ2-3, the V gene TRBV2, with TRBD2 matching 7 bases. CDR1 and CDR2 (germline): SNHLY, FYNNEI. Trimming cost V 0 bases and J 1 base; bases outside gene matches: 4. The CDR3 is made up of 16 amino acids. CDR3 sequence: CASSEAQAGGTDTQYF. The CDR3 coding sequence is TGTGCCAGCAGTGAAGCACAGGCGGGGGGCACAGATACGCAGTATTTT.

Here the CDR3 reads CASSPPPGGSNQPQHF. DNA of the CDR3: TGTGCCAGCAGCCCCCCTCCTGGGGGCTCGAACCAGCCCCAGCATTTT. The rearrangement joins TRBV7-9 to TRBJ1-5; TRBD1 is a possible D gene (6 bases). Germline values: CDR1 SEHNR, CDR2 FQNEAQ (reference sequence). V dropped 5 bases and J dropped 7 bases, with 21 bases sitting between them. The CDR3 runs 16 residues. Using reference TRBV7-9 and TRBJ1-5 for the parts outside the CDR3, the full variable domain is DTGVSQNPRHKITKRGQNVTFRCDPISEHNRLYWYRQTLGQGPEFLTYFQNEAQLEKSRLLSDRFSAERPKGSFSTLEIQRTEQGDSAMYLCASSPPPGGSNQPQHFGDGTRLSIL.

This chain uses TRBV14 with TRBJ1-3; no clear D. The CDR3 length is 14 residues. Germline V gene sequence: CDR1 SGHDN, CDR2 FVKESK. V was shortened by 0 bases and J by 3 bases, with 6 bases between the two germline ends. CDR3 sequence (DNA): TGTGCCAGCAGCCAAGACGCGGGTGGAAACACCATATATTTT. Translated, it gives CASSQDAGGNTIYF.

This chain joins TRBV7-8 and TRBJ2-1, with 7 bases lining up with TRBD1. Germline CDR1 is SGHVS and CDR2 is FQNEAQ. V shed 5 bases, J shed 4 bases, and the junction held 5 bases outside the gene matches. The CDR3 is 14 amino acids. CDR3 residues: CASSKGTAYNEQFF. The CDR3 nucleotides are TGTGCCAGCAGCAAAGGGACAGCTTACAATGAGCAGTTCTTC.

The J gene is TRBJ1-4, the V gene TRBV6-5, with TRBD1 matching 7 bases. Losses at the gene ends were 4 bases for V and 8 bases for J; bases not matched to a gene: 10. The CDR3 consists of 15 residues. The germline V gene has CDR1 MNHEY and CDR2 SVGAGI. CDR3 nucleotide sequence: TGTGCCAGCAGTTCCCGCACTAAGGGACAGGAAAAACTGTTTTTT. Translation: CASSSRTKGQEKLFF.

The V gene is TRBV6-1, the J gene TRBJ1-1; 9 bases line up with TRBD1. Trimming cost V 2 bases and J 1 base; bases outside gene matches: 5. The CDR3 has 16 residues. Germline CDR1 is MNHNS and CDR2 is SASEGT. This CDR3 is CASSEWDRVGNTEAFF. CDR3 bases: TGTGCCAGCAGTGAATGGGACAGGGTGGGGAACACTGAAGCTTTCTTT.

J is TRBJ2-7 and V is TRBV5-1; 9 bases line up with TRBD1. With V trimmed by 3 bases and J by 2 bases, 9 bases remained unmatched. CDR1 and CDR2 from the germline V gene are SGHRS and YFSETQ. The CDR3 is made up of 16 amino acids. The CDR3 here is CASSWGPGQGPYEQYF. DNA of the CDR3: TGCGCCAGCAGCTGGGGACCGGGACAGGGACCCTACGAGCAGTACTTC. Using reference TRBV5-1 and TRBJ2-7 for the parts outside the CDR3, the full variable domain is KAGVTQTPRYLIKTRGQQVTLSCSPISGHRSVSWYQQTPGQGLQFLFEYFSETQRNKGNFPGRFSGRQFSNSRSEMNVSTLELGDSALYLCASSWGPGQGPYEQYFGPGTRLTVT.

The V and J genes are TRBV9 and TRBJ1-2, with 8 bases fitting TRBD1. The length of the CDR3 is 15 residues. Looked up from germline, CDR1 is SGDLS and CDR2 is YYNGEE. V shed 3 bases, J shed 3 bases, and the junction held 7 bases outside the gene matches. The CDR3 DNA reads TGTGCCAGCAGCGAGTCGGACAGGGTGGACTATGGCTACACCTTC. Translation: CASSESDRVDYGYTF.